This T cell receptor beta chain was sequenced for a study of cytomegalovirus exposure and HLA in healthy donors. The study's findings and limits: Follow-up analysis seemed to connect common viral pathogens with several of the most significant clusters identified. V- and J-gene trimming of TCR beta was linked (in a later analysis) to a missense DCLRE1C variant. The study designated 150 to 200 TCR beta chains cytomegalovirus-associated. The classifier reportedly diagnosed cytomegalovirus status with high specificity and sensitivity.

This CDR3 region has 12 residues. Germline CDR1 and CDR2: SQVTM and ANQGSEA. The ends were cut back, 3 bases at V and 6 bases at J, with 11 bases in the middle. Details on this clone: Its antigen is unidentified.

The PCR contained 60 Vbeta and 13 Jbeta primers. Method: immunoSEQ multiplex PCR; TCRdb's copy keeps in-frame clones and lacks some. The table records tens of thousands of clones, roughly 80% of them present only once. The sequence derives from a girl aged 2-10 years in good health and CMV-seropositive. The sample consisted of PBMCs. The chain employs TRBV29-1 and TRBJ1-1, with D maybe TRBD1 (5 bases). The CDR3 DNA follows: TGCAGCGTTGACGGGGGGATCGCTGAAGCTTTCTTT. Encoded protein: CSVDGGIAEAFF. The complete variable domain, with remaining parts taken from reference TRBV29-1 and TRBJ1-1, reads SAVISQKPSRDICQRGTSLTIQCQVDSQVTMMFWYRQQPGQSLTLIATANQGSEATYESGFVIDKFPISRPNLTFSTLTVSNMSPEDSSIYLCSVDGGIAEAFFGQGTRLTVV.